The rows below give T cell receptor beta chains drawn from one sample of a study of blood T cell repertoires in COVID-19. The assay was immunoSEQ multiplex PCR, and TCRdb's table has in-frame clones only and misses some. The data show about 46,000 clones, with 80% to 90% seen just once and about 7.3% held by the top ten. Sequenced material: peripheral blood. The receptors were gathered from a man aged 45 to 65 with acute or convalescent COVID-19. The CDR3 runs from the conserved cysteine through the conserved F or W. The D gene is left open where the match is weak. Rows give clone size only sometimes, using once, few, many, or a class for an expanded clone.

cdr3_aa	cdr3_nt	d_call	v_call	j_call	clone_size
CSVEDLAPRQFF	TGCAGCGTTGAAGATTTAGCACCCCGGCAGTTCTTC	NA	TRBV29-1	TRBJ2-1	once
CASSTGGHGNTIYF	TGTGCCAGCAGCACAGGAGGGCACGGAAACACCATATATTTT	NA	TRBV7-2	TRBJ1-3	few
CASSTMNTEAFF	TGTGCCAGCTCGACTATGAACACTGAAGCTTTCTTT	NA	TRBV7-9	TRBJ1-1	NA
CASSPSVGRGYGYTF	TGTGCCAGCAGCCCTTCTGTAGGCCGGGGCTATGGCTACACCTTC	NA	TRBV3-1/TRBV3-2	TRBJ1-2	once
CASSFGPTGGETNEKLFF	TGTGCCAGCAGCTTTGGCCCTACAGGGGGCGAAACTAATGAAAAACTGTTTTTT	TRBD1	TRBV7-9	TRBJ1-4	NA
CASSLRPQGTGELFF	TGTGCCAGCAGTTTAAGACCCCAGGGGACCGGGGAGCTGTTTTTT	NA	TRBV27	TRBJ2-2	few
CATSRITGGRLDEQFF	TGTGCCACCAGTCGAATTACGGGGGGGCGTCTTGATGAGCAGTTCTTC	TRBD2	TRBV24-1	TRBJ2-1	NA
CASFSDRATEAFF	TGTGCCAGCTTCAGCGACAGGGCCACTGAAGCTTTCTTT	TRBD1	TRBV18	TRBJ1-1	NA
CATSDPGTYEQYF	TGTGCCACCAGTGACCCAGGAACCTACGAGCAGTACTTC	NA	TRBV24-1	TRBJ2-7	NA
CASSLAGGRLLDTQYF	TGTGCCAGCAGTCTAGCGGGGGGCCGCCTCCTAGATACGCAGTATTTT	TRBD2	TRBV7-9	TRBJ2-3	NA
CASSARDRGPPGQPQHF	TGTGCCAGTAGTGCCCGGGACAGGGGGCCACCCGGTCAGCCCCAGCATTTT	TRBD1	TRBV19	TRBJ1-5	NA
CASSLDARNRGETQYF	TGCGCCAGCAGCTTGGACGCACGAAACAGGGGAGAGACCCAGTACTTC	TRBD1	TRBV5-1	TRBJ2-5	NA
CASSLGQGHLREQYF	TGTGCCAGCAGCTTAGGACAGGGCCACCTGAGGGAGCAGTACTTC	NA	TRBV13	TRBJ2-7	NA
CASSPGQGAGAEAFF	TGTGCCAGCTCGCCGGGACAGGGGGCCGGGGCTGAAGCTTTCTTT	TRBD1	TRBV7-2	TRBJ1-1	NA
CASTPGHLVEKLFF	TGTGCCAGCACCCCGGGACACCTCGTGGAGAAACTGTTTTTT	NA	TRBV28	TRBJ1-4	NA
CARGGETTGELFF	TGTGCCCGCGGGGGGGAGACTACCGGGGAGCTGTTTTTT	TRBD2	TRBV19	TRBJ2-2	NA
CAINDRLENYGYTF	TGTGCCATCAACGACAGACTCGAGAACTATGGCTACACCTTC	NA	TRBV10-3	TRBJ1-2	NA
CVSGSSPGVNTEAFF	TGTGTCAGCGGATCTAGTCCGGGGGTTAACACTGAAGCTTTCTTT	NA	TRBV6-5	TRBJ1-1	NA
CASSADRAGGTEAFF	TGTGCCAGCAGCGCCGACAGGGCCGGCGGCACTGAAGCTTTCTTT	TRBD1	TRBV9	TRBJ1-1	NA
CASSSGQGASLHF	TGTGCCAGCAGCTCGGGACAGGGGGCGTCCCTCCACTTT	TRBD1	TRBV7-3	TRBJ1-6	few
CASSKEGVKCRGIVNSPLHF	TGTGCCAGCAGCAAAGAAGGCGTTAAATGTCGGGGAATCGTCAATTCACCCCTCCACTTT	NA	TRBV21-1	TRBJ1-6	NA
CASSSRPGNYGYTF	TGCGCCAGCAGCTCTCGTCCAGGGAACTATGGCTACACCTTC	NA	TRBV5-1	TRBJ1-2	NA
CASSTAGGPAGELFF	TGTGCCAGCTCGACAGCGGGGGGGCCCGCCGGGGAGCTGTTTTTT	TRBD2	TRBV18	TRBJ2-2	NA
CASSSTGTGYTGELFF	TGTGCCAGCAGTTCCACCGGGACAGGCTACACCGGGGAGCTGTTTTTT	TRBD1	TRBV6-5	TRBJ2-2	few
CASSAGQGTEAFF	TGTGCCAGCAGTGCGGGACAGGGTACTGAAGCTTTCTTT	TRBD1	TRBV7-3	TRBJ1-1	NA
CASSLDRVDQPQHF	TGTGCCAGCAGCTTGGACAGGGTCGATCAGCCCCAGCATTTT	NA	TRBV5-5	TRBJ1-5	NA
CASSPGLAGGQNEQFF	TGTGCCAGCTCACCTGGACTAGCGGGGGGGCAAAATGAGCAGTTCTTC	TRBD2	TRBV18	TRBJ2-1	NA
CASSYSRSFSNQPQHF	TGTGCCAGCAGTTACTCGCGAAGTTTTAGCAATCAGCCCCAGCATTTT	NA	TRBV6-2/TRBV6-3	TRBJ1-5	once
CASTPGGKYNEQFF	TGTGCCAGCACCCCAGGGGGGAAATACAATGAGCAGTTCTTC	NA	TRBV28	TRBJ2-1	NA
CASSIRGGQNTEAFF	TGTGCCAGCAGCATCCGGGGGGGCCAGAACACTGAAGCTTTCTTT	NA	TRBV9	TRBJ1-1	few
CASSRGQPQHF	TGTGCCAGCAGCCGGGGGCAGCCCCAGCATTTT	NA	TRBV6-5	TRBJ1-5	NA
CASSHGTDRYGYTF	TGTGCCAGCAGCCATGGGACAGATCGCTATGGCTACACCTTC	TRBD1	TRBV3-1/TRBV3-2	TRBJ1-2	NA
CASSVGSWADTQYF	TGTGCCAGCTCAGTGGGCTCCTGGGCAGATACGCAGTATTTT	NA	TRBV18	TRBJ2-3	NA
CASSSPGVAEETQYF	TGCGCCAGCAGCTCCCCGGGGGTAGCGGAAGAGACCCAGTACTTC	NA	TRBV5-1	TRBJ2-5	NA
CASSIRVGQGASPLHF	TGTGCCAGTAGTATCCGAGTGGGACAGGGGGCTTCACCCCTCCACTTT	TRBD1	TRBV19	TRBJ1-6	NA
CASPKISRNNEQFF	TGTGCCAGCCCAAAGATCTCGCGGAACAATGAGCAGTTCTTC	NA	TRBV2	TRBJ2-1	once
CATSRDIQGREQYF	TGTGCCACCAGCAGAGATATACAGGGGCGCGAGCAGTACTTC	TRBD1	TRBV15	TRBJ2-7	NA
CATSRDRDITEAFF	TGTGCCACCAGCAGAGACCGGGACATCACTGAAGCTTTCTTT	NA	TRBV15	TRBJ1-1	NA
CASSLVSDSLGGYTF	TGTGCCAGCAGCTTAGTTTCGGACAGCCTGGGAGGCTACACCTTC	NA	TRBV7-2	TRBJ1-2	NA
CATPQRTSGRVGSGELFF	TGCGCCACCCCCCAGAGGACTAGCGGGAGAGTAGGGAGCGGGGAGCTGTTTTTT	TRBD2	TRBV5-1	TRBJ2-2	NA
CASSPPEGPSYNEQFF	TGTGCCAGCTCACCACCCGAGGGCCCCTCCTACAATGAGCAGTTCTTC	NA	TRBV18	TRBJ2-1	NA
CANRVPTGANTEAFF	TGTGCCAACCGGGTTCCGACGGGAGCGAACACTGAAGCTTTCTTT	NA	TRBV2	TRBJ1-1	NA
CASSSYTPNEQFF	TGTGCCAGCAGCTCATACACGCCGAATGAGCAGTTCTTC	NA	TRBV7-8	TRBJ2-1	NA
CASSESRQGQPQHF	TGTGCCAGCAGTGAATCGCGGCAGGGACAGCCCCAGCATTTT	NA	TRBV2	TRBJ1-5	NA
CASSYPPGTNEKLFF	TGTGCCAGCAGTTACCCCCCGGGAACTAATGAAAAACTGTTTTTT	NA	TRBV6-6	TRBJ1-4	NA
CASSEVGTRPGDEQYF	TGTGCCAGCAGTGAAGTTGGGACTAGGCCGGGAGACGAGCAGTACTTC	TRBD2	TRBV6-1	TRBJ2-7	NA
CASSLGRGPPLYGYTF	TGTGCCAGCAGCTTAGGGAGGGGTCCCCCCTTGTATGGCTACACCTTC	NA	TRBV7-3	TRBJ1-2	NA